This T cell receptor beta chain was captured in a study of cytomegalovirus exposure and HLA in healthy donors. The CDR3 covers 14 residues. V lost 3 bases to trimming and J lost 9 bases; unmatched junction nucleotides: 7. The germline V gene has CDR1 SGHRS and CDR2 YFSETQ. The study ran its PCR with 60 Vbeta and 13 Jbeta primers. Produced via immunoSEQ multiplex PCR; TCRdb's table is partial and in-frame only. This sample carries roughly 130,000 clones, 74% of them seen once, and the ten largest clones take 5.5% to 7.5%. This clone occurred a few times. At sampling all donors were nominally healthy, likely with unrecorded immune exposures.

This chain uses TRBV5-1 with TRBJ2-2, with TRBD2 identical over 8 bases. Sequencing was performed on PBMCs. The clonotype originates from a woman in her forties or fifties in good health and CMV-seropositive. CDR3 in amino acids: CASSSGLASRELFF. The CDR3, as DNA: TGCGCCAGCAGCTCCGGACTAGCCTCGCGGGAGCTGTTTTTT.